This TCR beta chain is drawn from a study of cytomegalovirus exposure and HLA in healthy donors. Across the whole study: In a later analysis, it was reported that the 110 or so validation repertoires had been produced on the same platform as the 500 to 850 repertoires belonging to the first cohort. Study-level results: Specificity of three CMV-associated chains for CMV antigens was verified in vitro. The authors listed 150 to 200 TCR beta chains as cytomegalovirus-associated. Whilst most TCR sequences proved rare, a subset of public TCRs occurred across many donors.

Germline CDR1 SQVTM, CDR2 ANQGSEA. There are 12 residues in the CDR3. The ends were cut back, 7 bases at V and 2 bases at J, with 12 bases in the middle. TCRdb's copy holds only in-frame clones and misses some; the assay was immunoSEQ multiplex PCR. The table shows more than 140,000 clones, with around nine tenths occurring only once. As concerns this clone: The antigen is unknown.

This TCR was recovered from a woman in her late teens or twenties in good health and CMV-seropositive. The specimen sequenced was PBMCs. This rearrangement joins TRBV29-1 to TRBJ2-7, with D possibly matching TRBD1 (6 bases). CDR3 DNA sequence: TGCAGCGCTACCGGGACAACCTACGAGCAGTACTTC. This translates into CSATGTTYEQYF.